The clone carrying this T cell receptor beta chain has a handful of counts. Its antigen is undetermined. The data originate from a study of T-cell reconstitution after alpha-beta-depleted transplantation in children. Study-level results: Surviving recipient T cells and thymic progenitors accounted for the high day-60 TCRbeta diversity observed in some patients. Several hundred expanded graft clones reportedly gave rise to the alpha-beta T cells present about two months after transplant.

V was shortened by 0 bases and J by 0 bases, with 15 bases between the two germline ends. This CDR3 comprises 17 residues. The germline V gene encodes CDR1 LGHNA and CDR2 YNFKEQ. Preparing the TCRbeta library involved the use of unique molecular identifiers. TCRdb used MiXCR to reprocess the PCR reads, holding one entry per CDR3 protein. The sample carries a few hundred thousand distinct CDR3 sequences, 25% recorded once. The chain is built from TRBV4-2 and TRBJ2-7; D ambiguous. The sequences come from PBMCs, collected before TCRalphabeta/CD19-depleted stem cell transplant. The TCR originated in a girl aged 2 to 10 with Fanconi anemia, due to receive a stem cell transplant. The CDR3 DNA sequence: TGTGCCAGCAGCCAAGATAGACAATCCGCGAGCTCCTACGAGCAGTACTTC. Its protein product is CASSQDRQSASSYEQYF.